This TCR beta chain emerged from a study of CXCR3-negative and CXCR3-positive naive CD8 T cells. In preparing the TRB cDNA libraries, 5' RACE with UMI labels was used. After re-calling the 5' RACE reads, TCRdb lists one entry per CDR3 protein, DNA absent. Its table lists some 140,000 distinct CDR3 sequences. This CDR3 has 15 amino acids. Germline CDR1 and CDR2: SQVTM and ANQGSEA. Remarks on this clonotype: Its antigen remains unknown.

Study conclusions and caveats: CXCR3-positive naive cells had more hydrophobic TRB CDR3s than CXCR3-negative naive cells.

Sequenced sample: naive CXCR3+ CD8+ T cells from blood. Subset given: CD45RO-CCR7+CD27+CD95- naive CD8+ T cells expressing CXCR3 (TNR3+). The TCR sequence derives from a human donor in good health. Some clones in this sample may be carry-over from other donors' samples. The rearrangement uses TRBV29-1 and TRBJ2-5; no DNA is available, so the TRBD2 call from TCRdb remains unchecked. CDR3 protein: CSGGPTSGNQETQYF.